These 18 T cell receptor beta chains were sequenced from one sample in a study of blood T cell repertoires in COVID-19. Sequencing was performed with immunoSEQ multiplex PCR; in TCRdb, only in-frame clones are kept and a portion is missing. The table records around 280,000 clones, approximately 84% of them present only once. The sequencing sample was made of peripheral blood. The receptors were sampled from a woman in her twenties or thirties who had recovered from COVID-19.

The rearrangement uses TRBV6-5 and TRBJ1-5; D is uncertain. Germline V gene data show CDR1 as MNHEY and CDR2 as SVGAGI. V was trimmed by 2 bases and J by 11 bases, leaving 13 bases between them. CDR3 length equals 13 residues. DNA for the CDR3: TGTGCCAGCAGTTACGAGTCTACAGCCGCCCAGCATTTT. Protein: CASSYESTAAQHF.

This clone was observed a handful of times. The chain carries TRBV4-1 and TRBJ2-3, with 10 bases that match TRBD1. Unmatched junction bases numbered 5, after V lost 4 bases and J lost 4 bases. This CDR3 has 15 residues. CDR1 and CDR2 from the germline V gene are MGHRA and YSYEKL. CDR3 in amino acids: CASSRETGGADTQYF. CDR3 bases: TGCGCCAGCAGCCGAGAGACAGGGGGCGCAGATACGCAGTATTTT.

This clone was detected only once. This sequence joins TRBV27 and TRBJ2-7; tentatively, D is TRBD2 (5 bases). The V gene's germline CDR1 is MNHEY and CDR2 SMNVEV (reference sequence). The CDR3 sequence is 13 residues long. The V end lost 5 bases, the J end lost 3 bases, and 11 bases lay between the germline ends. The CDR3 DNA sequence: TGTGCCAGCAGTCTAGCCCTGGGCTACGAGCAGTACTTC. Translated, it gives CASSLALGYEQYF.

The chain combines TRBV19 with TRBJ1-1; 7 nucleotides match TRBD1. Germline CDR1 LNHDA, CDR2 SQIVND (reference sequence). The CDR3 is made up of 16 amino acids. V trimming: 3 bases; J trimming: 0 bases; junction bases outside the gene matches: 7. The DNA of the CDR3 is TGTGCCAGTAGTATGGGACAGCGCCCTTTGAACACTGAAGCTTTCTTT. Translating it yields CASSMGQRPLNTEAFF.

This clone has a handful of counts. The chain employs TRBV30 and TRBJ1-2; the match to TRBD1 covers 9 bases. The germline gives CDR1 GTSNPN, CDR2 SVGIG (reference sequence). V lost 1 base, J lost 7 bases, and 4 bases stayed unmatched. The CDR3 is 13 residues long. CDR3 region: CAWSDRTGVGYTF. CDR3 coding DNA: TGTGCCTGGAGTGATAGGACAGGGGTTGGCTACACCTTC.

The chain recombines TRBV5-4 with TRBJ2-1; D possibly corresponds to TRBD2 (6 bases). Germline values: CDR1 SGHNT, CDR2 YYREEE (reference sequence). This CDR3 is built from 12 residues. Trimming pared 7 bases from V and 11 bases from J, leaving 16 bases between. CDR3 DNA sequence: TGTGCCAGCTCACCGGAGGGGATGAAGCAGTTCTTC. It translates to CASSPEGMKQFF.

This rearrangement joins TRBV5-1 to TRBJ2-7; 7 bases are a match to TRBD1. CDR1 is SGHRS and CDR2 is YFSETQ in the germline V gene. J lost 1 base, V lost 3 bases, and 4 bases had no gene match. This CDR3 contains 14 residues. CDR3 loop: CASSSMTGSYEQYF. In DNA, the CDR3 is TGCGCCAGCAGCTCAATGACAGGGTCCTACGAGCAGTACTTC.

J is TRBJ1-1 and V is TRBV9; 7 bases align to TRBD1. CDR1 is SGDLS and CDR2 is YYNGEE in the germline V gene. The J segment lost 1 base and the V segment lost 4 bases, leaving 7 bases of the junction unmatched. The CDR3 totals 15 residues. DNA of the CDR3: TGTGCCAGCAGCACCTCCGGGACAGCGAACACTGAAGCTTTCTTT. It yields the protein CASSTSGTANTEAFF.

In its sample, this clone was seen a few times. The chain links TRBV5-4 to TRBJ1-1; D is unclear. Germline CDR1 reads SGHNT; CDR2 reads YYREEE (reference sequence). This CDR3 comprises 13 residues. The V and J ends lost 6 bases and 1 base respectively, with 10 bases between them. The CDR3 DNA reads TGTGCCAGCACCGAAAACAGGAACACTGAAGCTTTCTTT. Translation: CASTENRNTEAFF. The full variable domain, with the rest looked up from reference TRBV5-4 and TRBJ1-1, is ETGVTQSPTHLIKTRGQQVTLRCSSQSGHNTVSWYQQALGQGPQFIFQYYREEENGRGNFPPRFSGLQFPNYSSELNVNALELDDSALYLCASTENRNTEAFFGQGTRLTVV.

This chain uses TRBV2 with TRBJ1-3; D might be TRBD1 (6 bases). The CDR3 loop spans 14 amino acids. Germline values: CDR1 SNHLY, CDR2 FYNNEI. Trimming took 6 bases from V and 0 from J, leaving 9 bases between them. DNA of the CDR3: TGTGCCAGCAGGAGGGGGAACTCTGGAAACACCATATATTTT. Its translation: CASRRGNSGNTIYF.

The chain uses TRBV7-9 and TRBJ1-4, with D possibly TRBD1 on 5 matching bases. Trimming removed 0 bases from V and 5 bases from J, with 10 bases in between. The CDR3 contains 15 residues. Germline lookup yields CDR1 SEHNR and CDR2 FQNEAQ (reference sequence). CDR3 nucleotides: TGTGCCAGCAGCTTAGCCGGGGGGAGCAATGAAAAACTGTTTTTT. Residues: CASSLAGGSNEKLFF.

CDR3: CASTGTGKGYTF. CDR3 DNA sequence: TGTGCCAGCACCGGGACAGGGAAAGGCTACACCTTC. The chain employs TRBV12-3 or TRBV12-4 and TRBJ1-2; 9 bases agree with TRBD1. V was pared by 7 bases and J by 8 bases, with 5 bases of the junction left unmatched. This CDR3 region has 12 residues.

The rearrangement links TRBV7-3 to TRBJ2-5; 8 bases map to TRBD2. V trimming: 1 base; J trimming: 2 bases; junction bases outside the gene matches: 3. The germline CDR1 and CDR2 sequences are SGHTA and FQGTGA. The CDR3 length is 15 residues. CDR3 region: CASSLNSGTQETQYF. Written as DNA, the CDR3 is TGTGCCAGCAGCTTAAATAGCGGGACACAAGAGACCCAGTACTTC. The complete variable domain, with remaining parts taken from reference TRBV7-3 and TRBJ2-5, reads GAGVSQTPSNKVTEKGKYVELRCDPISGHTALYWYRQSLGQGPEFLIYFQGTGAADDSGLPNDRFFAVRPEGSVSTLKIQRTERGDSAVYLCASSLNSGTQETQYFGPGTRLLVL.

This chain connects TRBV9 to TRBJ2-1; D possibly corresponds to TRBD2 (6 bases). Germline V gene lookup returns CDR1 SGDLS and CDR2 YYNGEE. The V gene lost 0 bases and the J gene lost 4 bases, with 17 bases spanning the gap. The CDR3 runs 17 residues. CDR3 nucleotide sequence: TGTGCCAGCAGCGTAGGAGTAGGTGGGGGGACTTACAATGAGCAGTTCTTC. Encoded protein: CASSVGVGGGTYNEQFF.

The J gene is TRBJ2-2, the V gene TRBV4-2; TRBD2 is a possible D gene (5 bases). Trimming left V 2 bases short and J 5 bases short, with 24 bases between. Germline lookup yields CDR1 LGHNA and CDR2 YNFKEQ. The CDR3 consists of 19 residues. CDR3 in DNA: TGTGCCAGCAGCCAAATCAGCTTCGGCGCGGGTGTATCTACCGGGGAGCTGTTTTTT. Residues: CASSQISFGAGVSTGELFF.

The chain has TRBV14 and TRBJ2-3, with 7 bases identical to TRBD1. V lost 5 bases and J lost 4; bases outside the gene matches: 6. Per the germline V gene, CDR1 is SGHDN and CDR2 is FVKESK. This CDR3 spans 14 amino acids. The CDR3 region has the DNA TGTGCCAGCAGCGCCGGGACAGCCTCAGATACGCAGTATTTT. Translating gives CASSAGTASDTQYF.

CDR3 region: CASRLSRGVQPQHF. CDR3 coding DNA: TGTGCCAGTAGATTAAGTCGGGGGGTTCAGCCCCAGCATTTT. The chain links TRBV19 to TRBJ1-5; D might be TRBD1 (5 bases). Germline CDR1 and CDR2: LNHDA and SQIVND (reference sequence). V was clipped by 6 bases and J by 6 bases, with 15 bases between them. The CDR3 spans 14 residues.

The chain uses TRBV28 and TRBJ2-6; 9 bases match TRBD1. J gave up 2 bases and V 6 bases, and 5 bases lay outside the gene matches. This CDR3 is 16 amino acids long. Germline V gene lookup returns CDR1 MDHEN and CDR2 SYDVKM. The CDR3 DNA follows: TGTGCCAGCAGGGATACAGGGGGCGCTGGGGCCAACGTCCTGACTTTC. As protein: CASRDTGGAGANVLTF.